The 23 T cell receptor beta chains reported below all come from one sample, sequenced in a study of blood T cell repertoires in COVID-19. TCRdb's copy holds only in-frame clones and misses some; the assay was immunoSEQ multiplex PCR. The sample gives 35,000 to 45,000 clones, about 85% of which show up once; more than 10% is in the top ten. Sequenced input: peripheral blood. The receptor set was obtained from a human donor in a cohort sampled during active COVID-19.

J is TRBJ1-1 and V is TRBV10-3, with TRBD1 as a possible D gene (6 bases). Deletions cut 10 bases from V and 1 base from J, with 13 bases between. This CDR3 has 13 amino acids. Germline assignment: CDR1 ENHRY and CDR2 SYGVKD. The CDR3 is CATRQVTNTEAFF. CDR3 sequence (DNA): TGTGCCACCAGACAGGTGACGAACACTGAAGCTTTCTTT.

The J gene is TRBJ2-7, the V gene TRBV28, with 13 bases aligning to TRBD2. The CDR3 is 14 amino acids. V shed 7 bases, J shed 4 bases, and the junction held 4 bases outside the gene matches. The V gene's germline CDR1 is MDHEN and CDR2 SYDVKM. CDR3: CASTRTSGGYEQYF. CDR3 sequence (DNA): TGTGCCAGCACCAGGACTAGCGGGGGATACGAGCAGTACTTC.

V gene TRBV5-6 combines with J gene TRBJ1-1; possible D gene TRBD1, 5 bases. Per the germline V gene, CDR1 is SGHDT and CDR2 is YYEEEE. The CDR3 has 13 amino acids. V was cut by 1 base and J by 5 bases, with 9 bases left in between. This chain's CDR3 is CASSLRQGTEAFF. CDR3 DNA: TGTGCCAGCAGCTTGAGGCAGGGAACTGAAGCTTTCTTT.

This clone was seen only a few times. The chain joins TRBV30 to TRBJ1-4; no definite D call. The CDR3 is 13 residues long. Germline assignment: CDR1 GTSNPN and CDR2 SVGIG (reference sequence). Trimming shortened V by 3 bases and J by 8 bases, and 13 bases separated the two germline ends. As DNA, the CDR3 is TGTGCCTGGAGGTGGAGGGAAGGAGAAAAACTGTTTTTT. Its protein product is CAWRWREGEKLFF.

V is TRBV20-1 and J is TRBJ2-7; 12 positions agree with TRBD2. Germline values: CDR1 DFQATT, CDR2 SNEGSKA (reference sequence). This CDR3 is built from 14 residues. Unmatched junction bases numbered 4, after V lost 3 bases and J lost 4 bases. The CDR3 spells CSASIGTSGYEQYF. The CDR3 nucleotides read TGCAGTGCTAGTATAGGGACTAGCGGGTACGAGCAGTACTTC.

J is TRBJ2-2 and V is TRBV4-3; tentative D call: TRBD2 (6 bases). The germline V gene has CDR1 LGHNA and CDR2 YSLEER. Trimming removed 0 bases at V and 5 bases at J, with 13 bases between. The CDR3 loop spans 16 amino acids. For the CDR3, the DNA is TGCGCCAGCAGCCAAGATGGGGGGTACGGTACCGGGGAGCTGTTTTTT. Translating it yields CASSQDGGYGTGELFF.

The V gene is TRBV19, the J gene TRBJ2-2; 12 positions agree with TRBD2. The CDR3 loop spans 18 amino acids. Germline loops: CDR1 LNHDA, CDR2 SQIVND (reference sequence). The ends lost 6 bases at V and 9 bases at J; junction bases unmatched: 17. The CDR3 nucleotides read TGTGCCAGTAGGCTACCGGGACTAGCGGGCCACCTGCCCCGGGAGCTGTTTTTT. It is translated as CASRLPGLAGHLPRELFF.

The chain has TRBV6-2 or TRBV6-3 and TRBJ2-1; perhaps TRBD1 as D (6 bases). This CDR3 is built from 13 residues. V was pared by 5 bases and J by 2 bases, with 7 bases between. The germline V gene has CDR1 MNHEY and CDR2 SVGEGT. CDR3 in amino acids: CASSRDTYNEQFF. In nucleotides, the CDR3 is TGTGCCAGCAGTCGGGACACCTACAATGAGCAGTTCTTC.

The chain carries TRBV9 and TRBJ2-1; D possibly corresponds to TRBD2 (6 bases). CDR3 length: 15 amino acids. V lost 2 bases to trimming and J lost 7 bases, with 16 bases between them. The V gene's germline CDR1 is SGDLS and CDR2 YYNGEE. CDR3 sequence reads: CASSVGLVIGNEQFF. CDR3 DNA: TGTGCCAGCAGCGTGGGACTTGTAATTGGTAATGAGCAGTTCTTC. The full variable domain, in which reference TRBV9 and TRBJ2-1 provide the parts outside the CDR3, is DSGVTQTPKHLITATGQRVTLRCSPRSGDLSVYWYQQSLDQGLQFLIQYYNGEERAKGNILERFSAQQFPDLHSELNLSSLELGDSALYFCASSVGLVIGNEQFFGPGTRLTVL.

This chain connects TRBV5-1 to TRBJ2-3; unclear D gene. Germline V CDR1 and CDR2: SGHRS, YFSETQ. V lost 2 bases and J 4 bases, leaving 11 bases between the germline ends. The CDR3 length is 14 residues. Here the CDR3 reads CASSFTNVADTQYF. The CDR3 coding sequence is TGCGCCAGCAGCTTCACTAACGTAGCAGATACGCAGTATTTT.

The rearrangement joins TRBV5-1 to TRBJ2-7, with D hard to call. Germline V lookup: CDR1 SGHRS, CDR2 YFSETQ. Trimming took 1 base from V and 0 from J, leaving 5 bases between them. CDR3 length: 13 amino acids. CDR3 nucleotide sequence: TGCGCCAGCAGCTTGACAGCCTCCTACGAGCAGTACTTC. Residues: CASSLTASYEQYF.

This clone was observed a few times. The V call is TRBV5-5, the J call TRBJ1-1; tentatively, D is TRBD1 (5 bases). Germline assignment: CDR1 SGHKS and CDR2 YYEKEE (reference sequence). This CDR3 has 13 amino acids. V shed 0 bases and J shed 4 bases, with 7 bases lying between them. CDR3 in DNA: TGTGCCAGCAGCTTGGGGAGGGGCACTGAAGCTTTCTTT. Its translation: CASSLGRGTEAFF.

The CDR3 DNA sequence: TGTGCCAGCTCACCCCAGGGGGGTAGGGGGTCGGAGTACTTC. It translates to CASSPQGGRGSEYF. This chain links TRBV18 with TRBJ2-7; weak D call: TRBD1 (7 bases). The germline V gene has CDR1 KGHSH and CDR2 LQKENI. V lost 3 bases to trimming and J lost 11 bases, with 20 bases between them. The CDR3 length is 14 residues. Filled out from reference TRBV18 and TRBJ2-7, the complete variable domain reads NAGVMQNPRHLVRRRGQEARLRCSPMKGHSHVYWYRQLPEEGLKFMVYLQKENIIDESGMPKERFSAEFPKEGPSILRIQQVVRGDSAAYFCASSPQGGRGSEYFGPGTRLTVT.

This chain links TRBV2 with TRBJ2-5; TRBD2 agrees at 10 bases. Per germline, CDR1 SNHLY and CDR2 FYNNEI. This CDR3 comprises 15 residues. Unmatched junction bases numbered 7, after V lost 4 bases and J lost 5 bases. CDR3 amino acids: CASSGQRGGLETQYF. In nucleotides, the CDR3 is TGTGCCAGCAGTGGCCAGCGGGGGGGCCTCGAGACCCAGTACTTC.

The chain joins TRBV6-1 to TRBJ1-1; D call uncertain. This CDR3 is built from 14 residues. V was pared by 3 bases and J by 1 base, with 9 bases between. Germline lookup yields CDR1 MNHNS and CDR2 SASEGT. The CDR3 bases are TGTGCCAGCAGTGAGTTGACGGGGAACACTGAAGCTTTCTTT. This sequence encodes CASSELTGNTEAFF.

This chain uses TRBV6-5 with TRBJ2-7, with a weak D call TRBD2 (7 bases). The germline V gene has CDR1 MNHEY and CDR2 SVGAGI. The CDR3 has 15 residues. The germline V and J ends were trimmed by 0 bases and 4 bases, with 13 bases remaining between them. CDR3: CASSYSGGGRYEQYF. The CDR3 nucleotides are TGTGCCAGCAGTTACTCAGGGGGGGGTAGGTACGAGCAGTACTTC.

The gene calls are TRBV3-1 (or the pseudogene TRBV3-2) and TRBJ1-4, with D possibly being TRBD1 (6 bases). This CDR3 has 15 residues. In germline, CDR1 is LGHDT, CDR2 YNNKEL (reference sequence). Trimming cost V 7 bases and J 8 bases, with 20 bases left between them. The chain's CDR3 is CASTLRGGKIEKLFF. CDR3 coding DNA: TGTGCCAGCACCCTTAGAGGGGGTAAGATCGAAAAACTGTTTTTT.

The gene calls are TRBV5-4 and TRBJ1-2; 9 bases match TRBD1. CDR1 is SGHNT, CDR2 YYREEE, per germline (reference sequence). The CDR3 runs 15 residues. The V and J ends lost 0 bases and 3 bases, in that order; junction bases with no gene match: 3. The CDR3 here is CASSLDRGLHYGYTF. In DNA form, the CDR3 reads TGTGCCAGCAGCTTGGACAGGGGGCTGCACTATGGCTACACCTTC.

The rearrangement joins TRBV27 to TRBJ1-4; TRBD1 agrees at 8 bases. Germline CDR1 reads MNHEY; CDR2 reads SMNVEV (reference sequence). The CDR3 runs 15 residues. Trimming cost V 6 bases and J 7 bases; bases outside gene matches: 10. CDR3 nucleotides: TGTGCCAGCAGATCCCTGGGGACAGGAGGTGAAAAACTGTTTTTT. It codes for CASRSLGTGGEKLFF.

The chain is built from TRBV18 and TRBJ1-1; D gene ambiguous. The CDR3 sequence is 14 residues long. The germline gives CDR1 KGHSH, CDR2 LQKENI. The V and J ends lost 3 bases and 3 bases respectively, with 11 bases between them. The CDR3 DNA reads TGTGCCAGCTCACCGCCCTGGAGGGACACTGAAGCTTTCTTT. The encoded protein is CASSPPWRDTEAFF.

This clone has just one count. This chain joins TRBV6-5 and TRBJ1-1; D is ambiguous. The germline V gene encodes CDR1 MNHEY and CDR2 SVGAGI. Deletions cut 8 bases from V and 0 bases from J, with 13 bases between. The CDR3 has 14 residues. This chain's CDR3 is CASARRTMNTEAFF. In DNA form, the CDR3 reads TGTGCCAGCGCTCGGAGAACTATGAACACTGAAGCTTTCTTT.

The CDR3 loop is CASSMLRGRSAYEQYF. The CDR3 bases are TGTGCCAGCAGCATGCTCAGGGGGCGAAGCGCCTACGAGCAGTACTTC. The chain carries TRBV11-2 and TRBJ2-7; 8 nucleotides line up with TRBD1. The CDR3 sequence is 16 residues long. Per the germline V gene, CDR1 is SGHAT and CDR2 is FQNNGV. V gave up 5 bases and J gave up 2 bases; unmatched junction bases: 11.

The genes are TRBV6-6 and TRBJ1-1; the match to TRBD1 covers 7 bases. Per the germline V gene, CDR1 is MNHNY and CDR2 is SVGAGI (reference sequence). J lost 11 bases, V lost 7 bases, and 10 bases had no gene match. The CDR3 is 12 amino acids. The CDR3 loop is CASTGTAGLAFF. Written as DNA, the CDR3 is TGTGCCAGCACCGGGACAGCCGGGTTGGCTTTCTTT.